What follows is one TCR beta chain and its context. Antigen unknown. Other DNA sequences in this sample translate to the same CDR3. The PCR had 60 Vbeta and 13 Jbeta primers. This table comes from immunoSEQ multiplex PCR, and its TCRdb copy is limited to in-frame clones, with some not included. The top ten hold approximately 11% of the sample, which has about 120,000 clones, approximately 78% seen once. This specimen comes from a study of cytomegalovirus exposure and HLA in healthy donors. Regarding the study as a whole: In vitro, three CMV-associated chains proved specific for CMV antigens. Reportedly, diagnosis of cytomegalovirus status by the classifier showed high specificity and sensitivity. Upon later analysis, HLA-associated TCR beta chains proved more clonally expanded than other, equally common chains. In a later analysis, a missense DCLRE1C variant was linked to TCR beta V- and J-gene trimming.

Germline V CDR1 and CDR2: MNHEY, SMNVEV (reference sequence). The length of the CDR3 is 13 residues. V was trimmed by 9 bases and J by 6 bases, leaving 15 bases between them. Sequenced sample: PBMCs. The rearrangement links TRBV27 to TRBJ2-1; the D is unclear. The clonotype originates from a man younger than 45 in good health and CMV-seropositive. For the CDR3, the DNA is TGTGCCAGTACTATCGCTTCCGGCAATGAGCAGTTCTTC. It yields the protein CASTIASGNEQFF.